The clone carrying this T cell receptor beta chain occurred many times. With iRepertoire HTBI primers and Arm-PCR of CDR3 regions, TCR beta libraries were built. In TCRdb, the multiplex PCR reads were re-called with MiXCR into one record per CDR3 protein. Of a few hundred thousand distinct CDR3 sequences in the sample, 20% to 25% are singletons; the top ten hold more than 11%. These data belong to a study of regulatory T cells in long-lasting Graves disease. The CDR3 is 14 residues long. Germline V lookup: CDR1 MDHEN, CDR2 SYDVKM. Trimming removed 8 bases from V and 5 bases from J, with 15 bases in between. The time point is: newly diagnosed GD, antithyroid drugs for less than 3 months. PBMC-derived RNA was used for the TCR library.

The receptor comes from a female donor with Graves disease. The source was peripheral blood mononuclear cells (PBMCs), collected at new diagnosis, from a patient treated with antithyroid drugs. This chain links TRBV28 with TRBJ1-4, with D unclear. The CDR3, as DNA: TGTGCCAGCGGACGGGGTCCTAAGAATGAAAAACTGTTTTTT. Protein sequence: CASGRGPKNEKLFF. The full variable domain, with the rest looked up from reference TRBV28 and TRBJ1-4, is DVKVTQSSRYLVKRTGEKVFLECVQDMDHENMFWYRQDPGLGLRLIYFSYDVKMKEKGDIPEGYSVSREKKERFSLILESASTNQTSMYLCASGRGPKNEKLFFGSGTQLSVL.